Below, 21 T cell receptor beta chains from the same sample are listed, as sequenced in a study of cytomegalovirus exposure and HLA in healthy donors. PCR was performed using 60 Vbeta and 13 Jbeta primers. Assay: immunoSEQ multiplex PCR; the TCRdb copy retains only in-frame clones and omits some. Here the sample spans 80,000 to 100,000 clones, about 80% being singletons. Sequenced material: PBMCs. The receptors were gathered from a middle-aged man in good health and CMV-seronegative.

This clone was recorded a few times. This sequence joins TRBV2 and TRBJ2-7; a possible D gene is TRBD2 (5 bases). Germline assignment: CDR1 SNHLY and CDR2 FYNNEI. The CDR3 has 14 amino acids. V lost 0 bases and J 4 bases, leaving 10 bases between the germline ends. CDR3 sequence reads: CASSEALRGYEQYF. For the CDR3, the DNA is TGTGCCAGCAGTGAAGCGCTTCGGGGATACGAGCAGTACTTC.

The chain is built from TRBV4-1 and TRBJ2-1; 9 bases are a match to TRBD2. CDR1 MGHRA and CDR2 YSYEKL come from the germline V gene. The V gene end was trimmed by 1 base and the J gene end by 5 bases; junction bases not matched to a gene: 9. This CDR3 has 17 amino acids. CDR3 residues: CASSQALSASGNNEQFF. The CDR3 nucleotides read TGCGCCAGCAGCCAAGCGCTCTCGGCTAGCGGGAACAATGAGCAGTTCTTC.

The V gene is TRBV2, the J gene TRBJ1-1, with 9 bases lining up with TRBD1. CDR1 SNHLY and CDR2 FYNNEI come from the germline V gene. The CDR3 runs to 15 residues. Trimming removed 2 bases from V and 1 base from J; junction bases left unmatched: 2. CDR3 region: CASSEKTGGNTEAFF. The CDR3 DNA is TGTGCCAGCAGTGAAAAGACAGGGGGGAACACTGAAGCTTTCTTT.

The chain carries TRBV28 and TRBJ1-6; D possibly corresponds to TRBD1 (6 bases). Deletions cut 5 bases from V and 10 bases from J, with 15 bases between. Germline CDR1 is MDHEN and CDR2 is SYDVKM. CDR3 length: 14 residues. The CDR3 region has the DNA TGTGCCAGCAGTCCCCACGAGGGGGTGTCACCCCTCCACTTT. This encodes CASSPHEGVSPLHF. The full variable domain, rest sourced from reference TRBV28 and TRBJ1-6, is DVKVTQSSRYLVKRTGEKVFLECVQDMDHENMFWYRQDPGLGLRLIYFSYDVKMKEKGDIPEGYSVSREKKERFSLILESASTNQTSMYLCASSPHEGVSPLHFGNGTRLTVT.

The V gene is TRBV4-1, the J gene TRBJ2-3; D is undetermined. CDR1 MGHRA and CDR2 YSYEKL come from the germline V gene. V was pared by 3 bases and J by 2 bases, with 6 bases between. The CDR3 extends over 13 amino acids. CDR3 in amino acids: CASSQAFTDTQYF. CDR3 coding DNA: TGCGCCAGCAGCCAGGCCTTCACAGATACGCAGTATTTT.

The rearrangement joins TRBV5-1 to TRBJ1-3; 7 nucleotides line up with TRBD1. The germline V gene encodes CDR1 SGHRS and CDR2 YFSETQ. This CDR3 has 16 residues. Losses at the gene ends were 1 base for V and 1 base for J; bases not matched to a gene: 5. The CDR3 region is CASSLTGANSGNTIYF. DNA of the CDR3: TGCGCCAGCAGCTTGACAGGGGCAAATTCTGGAAACACCATATATTTT.

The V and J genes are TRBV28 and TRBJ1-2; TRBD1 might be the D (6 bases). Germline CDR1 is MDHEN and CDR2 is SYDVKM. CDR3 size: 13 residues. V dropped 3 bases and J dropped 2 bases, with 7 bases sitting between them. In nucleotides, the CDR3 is TGTGCCAGCAGTTTGGGGACAAACTATGGCTACACCTTC. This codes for CASSLGTNYGYTF.

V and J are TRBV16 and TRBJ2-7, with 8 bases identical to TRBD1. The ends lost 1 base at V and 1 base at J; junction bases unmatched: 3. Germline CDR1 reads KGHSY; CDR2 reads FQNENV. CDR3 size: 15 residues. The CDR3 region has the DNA TGTGCCAGCAGCCAATACGGGACAGGATCCTACGAGCAGTACTTC. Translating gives CASSQYGTGSYEQYF.

The CDR3 protein is CASSPAGGGREQYF. The CDR3 nucleotides read TGTGCCAGCTCCCCCGCAGGAGGAGGTAGGGAGCAGTACTTC. V and J are TRBV18 and TRBJ2-7, with D perhaps matching TRBD2 (5 bases). V gave up 6 bases and J gave up 7 bases, with 19 bases separating them. Germline-derived CDR1 and CDR2 are KGHSH and LQKENI. This CDR3 has 14 residues.

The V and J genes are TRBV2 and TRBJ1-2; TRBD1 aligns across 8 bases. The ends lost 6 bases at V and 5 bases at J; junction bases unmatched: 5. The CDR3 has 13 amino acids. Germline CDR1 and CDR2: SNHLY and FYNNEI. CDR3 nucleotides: TGTGCCAGCAGGGACAGGGAGAATTATGGCTACACCTTC. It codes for CASRDRENYGYTF. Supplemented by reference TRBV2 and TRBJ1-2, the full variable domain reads EPEVTQTPSHQVTQMGQEVILRCVPISNHLYFYWYRQILGQKVEFLVSFYNNEISEKSEIFDDQFSVERPDGSNFTLKIRSTKLEDSAMYFCASRDRENYGYTFGSGTRLTVV.

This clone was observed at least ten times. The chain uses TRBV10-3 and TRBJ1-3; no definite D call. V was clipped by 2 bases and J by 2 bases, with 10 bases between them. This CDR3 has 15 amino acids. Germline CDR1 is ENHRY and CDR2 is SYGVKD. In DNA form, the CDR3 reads TGTGCCATCAGTGAGGAGGCGTTAGCTGGAAACACCATATATTTT. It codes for CAISEEALAGNTIYF.

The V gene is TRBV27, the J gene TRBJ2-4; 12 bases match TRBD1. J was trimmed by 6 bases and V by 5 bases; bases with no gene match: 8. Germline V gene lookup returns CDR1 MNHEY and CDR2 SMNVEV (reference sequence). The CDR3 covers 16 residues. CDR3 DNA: TGTGCCAGCAGTGCGGGGGGACAGGGGGCGCGAAACATTCAGTACTTC. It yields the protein CASSAGGQGARNIQYF.

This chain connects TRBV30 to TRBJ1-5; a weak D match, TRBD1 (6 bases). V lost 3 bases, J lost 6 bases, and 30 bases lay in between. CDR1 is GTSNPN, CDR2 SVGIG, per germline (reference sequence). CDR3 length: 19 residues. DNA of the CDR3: TGTGCCTGGAGCCCAAAATACATGAAGACAAGGGGGAAGGGTCAGCCCCAGCATTTT. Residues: CAWSPKYMKTRGKGQPQHF.

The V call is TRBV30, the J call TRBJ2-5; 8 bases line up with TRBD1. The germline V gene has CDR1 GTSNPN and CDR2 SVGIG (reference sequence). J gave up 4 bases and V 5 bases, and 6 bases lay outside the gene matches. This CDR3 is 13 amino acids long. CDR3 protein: CAWRQGAGETQYF. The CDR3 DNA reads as TGTGCCTGGCGTCAGGGGGCGGGAGAGACCCAGTACTTC.

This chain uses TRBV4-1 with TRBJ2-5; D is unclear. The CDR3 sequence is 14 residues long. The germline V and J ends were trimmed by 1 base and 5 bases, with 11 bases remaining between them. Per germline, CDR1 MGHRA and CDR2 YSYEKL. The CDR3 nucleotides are TGCGCCAGCAGCCAAGTTCAAGGAGAGGAGACCCAGTACTTC. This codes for CASSQVQGEETQYF.

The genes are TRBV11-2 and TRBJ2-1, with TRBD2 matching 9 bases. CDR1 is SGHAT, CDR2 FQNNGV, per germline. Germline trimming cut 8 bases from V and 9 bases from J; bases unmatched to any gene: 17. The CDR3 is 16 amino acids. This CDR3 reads CASGGAGGGIWGEQFF. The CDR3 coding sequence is TGTGCCAGCGGCGGGGCGGGAGGGGGGATTTGGGGTGAGCAGTTCTTC.

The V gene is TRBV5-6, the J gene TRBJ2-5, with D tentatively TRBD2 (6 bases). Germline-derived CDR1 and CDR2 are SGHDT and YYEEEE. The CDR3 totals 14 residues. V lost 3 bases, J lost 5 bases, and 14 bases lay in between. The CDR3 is CASSSKPRGETQYF. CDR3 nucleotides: TGTGCCAGCAGCTCGAAACCTCGGGGGGAGACCCAGTACTTC.

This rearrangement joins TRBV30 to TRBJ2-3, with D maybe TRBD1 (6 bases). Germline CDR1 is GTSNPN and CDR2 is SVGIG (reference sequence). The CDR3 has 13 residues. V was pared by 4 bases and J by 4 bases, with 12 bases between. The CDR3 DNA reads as TGTGCCTGGAACGGCAGGGGCCCAGATACGCAGTATTTT. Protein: CAWNGRGPDTQYF.

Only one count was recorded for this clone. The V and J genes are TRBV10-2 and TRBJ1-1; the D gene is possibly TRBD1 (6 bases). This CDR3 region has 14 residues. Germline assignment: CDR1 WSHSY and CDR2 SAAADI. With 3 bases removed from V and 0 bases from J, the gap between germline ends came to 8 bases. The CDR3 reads CASSDGQLNTEAFF. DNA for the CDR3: TGCGCCAGCAGTGATGGACAGCTGAACACTGAAGCTTTCTTT.

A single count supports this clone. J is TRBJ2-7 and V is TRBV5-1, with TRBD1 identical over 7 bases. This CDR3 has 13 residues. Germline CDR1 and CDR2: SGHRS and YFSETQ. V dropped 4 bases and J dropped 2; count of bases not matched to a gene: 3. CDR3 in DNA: TGCGCCAGCAGCCCGGACAGGACCTACGAGCAGTACTTC. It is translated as CASSPDRTYEQYF.

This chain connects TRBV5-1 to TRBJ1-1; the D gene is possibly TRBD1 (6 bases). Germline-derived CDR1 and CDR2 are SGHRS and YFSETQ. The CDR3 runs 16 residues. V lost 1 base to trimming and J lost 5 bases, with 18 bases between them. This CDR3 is CASSLRGTGMWTEAFF. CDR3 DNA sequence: TGCGCCAGCAGCTTGCGGGGCACAGGGATGTGGACTGAAGCTTTCTTT.